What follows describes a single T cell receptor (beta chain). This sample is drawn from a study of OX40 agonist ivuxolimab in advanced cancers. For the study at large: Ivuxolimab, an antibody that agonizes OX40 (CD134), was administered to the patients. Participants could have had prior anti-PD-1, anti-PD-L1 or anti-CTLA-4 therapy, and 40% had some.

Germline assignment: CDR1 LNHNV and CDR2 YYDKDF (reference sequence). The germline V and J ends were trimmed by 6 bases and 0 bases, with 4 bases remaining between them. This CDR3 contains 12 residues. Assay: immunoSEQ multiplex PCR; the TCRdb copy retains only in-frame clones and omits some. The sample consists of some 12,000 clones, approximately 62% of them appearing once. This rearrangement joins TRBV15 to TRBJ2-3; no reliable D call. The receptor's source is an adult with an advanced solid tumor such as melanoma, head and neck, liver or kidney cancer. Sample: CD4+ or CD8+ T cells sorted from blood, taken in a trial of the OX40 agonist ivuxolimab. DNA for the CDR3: TGTGCCACCAGTATTAGCACAGATACGCAGTATTTT. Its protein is CATSISTDTQYF. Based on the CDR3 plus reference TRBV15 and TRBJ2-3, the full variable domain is DAMVIQNPRYQVTQFGKPVTLSCSQTLNHNVMYWYQQKSSQAPKLLFHYYDKDFNNEADTPDNFQSRRPNTSFCFLDIRSPGLGDTAMYLCATSISTDTQYFGPGTRLTVL.